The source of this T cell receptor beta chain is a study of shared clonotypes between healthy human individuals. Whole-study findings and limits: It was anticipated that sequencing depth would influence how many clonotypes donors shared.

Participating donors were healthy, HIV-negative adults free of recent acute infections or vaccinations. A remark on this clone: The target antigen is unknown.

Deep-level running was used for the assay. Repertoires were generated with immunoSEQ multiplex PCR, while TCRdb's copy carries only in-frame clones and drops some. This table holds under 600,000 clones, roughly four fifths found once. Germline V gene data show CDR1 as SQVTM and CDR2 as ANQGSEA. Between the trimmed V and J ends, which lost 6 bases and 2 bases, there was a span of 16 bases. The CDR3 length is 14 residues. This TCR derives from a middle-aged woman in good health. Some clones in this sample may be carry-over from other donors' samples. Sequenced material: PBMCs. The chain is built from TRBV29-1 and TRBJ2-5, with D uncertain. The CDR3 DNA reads TGCAGCGTGGAACCCGGCGGCACACAAGAGACCCAGTACTTC. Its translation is CSVEPGGTQETQYF.